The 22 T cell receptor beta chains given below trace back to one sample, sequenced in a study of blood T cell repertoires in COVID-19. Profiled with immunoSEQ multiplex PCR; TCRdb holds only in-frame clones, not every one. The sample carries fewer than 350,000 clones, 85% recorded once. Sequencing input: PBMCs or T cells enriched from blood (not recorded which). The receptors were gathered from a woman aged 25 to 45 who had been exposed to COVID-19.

The DNA for the CDR3 is TGCGCCAGCAGCTTGTTAGGGAGGAACACTGAAGCTTTCTTT. This codes for CASSLLGRNTEAFF. The genes are TRBV5-1 and TRBJ1-1; no clear D gene. CDR1 is SGHRS, CDR2 YFSETQ, per germline. The germline V and J ends were trimmed by 1 base and 1 base, with 8 bases remaining between them. CDR3 size: 14 residues.

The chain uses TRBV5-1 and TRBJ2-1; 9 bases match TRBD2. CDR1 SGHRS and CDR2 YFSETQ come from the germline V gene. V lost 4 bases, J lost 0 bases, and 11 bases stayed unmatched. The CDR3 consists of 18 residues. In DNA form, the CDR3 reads TGCGCCAGCAGCCCTCCCGGGACTAGCCGAAGCTCCTACAATGAGCAGTTCTTC. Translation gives CASSPPGTSRSSYNEQFF. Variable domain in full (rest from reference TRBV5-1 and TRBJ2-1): KAGVTQTPRYLIKTRGQQVTLSCSPISGHRSVSWYQQTPGQGLQFLFEYFSETQRNKGNFPGRFSGRQFSNSRSEMNVSTLELGDSALYLCASSPPGTSRSSYNEQFFGPGTRLTVL.

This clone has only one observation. The CDR3 protein is CAWSVNTATNEKLFF. In DNA, the CDR3 is TGTGCCTGGAGTGTAAATACAGCAACTAATGAAAAACTGTTTTTT. J is TRBJ1-4 and V is TRBV30; D not resolved. V was clipped by 0 bases and J by 0 bases, with 8 bases between them. The CDR3 is 15 amino acids. Germline values: CDR1 GTSNPN, CDR2 SVGIG (reference sequence). Filled out from reference TRBV30 and TRBJ1-4, the complete variable domain reads SQTIHQWPATLVQPVGSPLSLECTVEGTSNPNLYWYRQAAGRGLQLLFYSVGIGQISSEVPQNLSASRPQDRQFILSSKKLLLSDSGFYLCAWSVNTATNEKLFFGSGTQLSVL.

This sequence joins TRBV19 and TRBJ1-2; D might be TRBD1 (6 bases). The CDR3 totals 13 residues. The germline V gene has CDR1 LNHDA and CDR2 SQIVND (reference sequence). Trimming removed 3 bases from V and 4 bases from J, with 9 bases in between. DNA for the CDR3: TGTGCCAGTAGTATCACAGGGTCCTATGGCTACACCTTC. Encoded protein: CASSITGSYGYTF.

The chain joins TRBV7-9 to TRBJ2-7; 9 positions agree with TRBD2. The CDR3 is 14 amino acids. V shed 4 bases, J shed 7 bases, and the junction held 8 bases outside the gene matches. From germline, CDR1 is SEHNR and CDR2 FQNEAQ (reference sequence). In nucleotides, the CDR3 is TGTGCCAGCAGCTCGAGCGGGGGGCCCAAGGAGCAGTACTTC. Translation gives CASSSSGGPKEQYF. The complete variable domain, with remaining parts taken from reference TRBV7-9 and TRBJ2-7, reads DTGVSQNPRHKITKRGQNVTFRCDPISEHNRLYWYRQTLGQGPEFLTYFQNEAQLEKSRLLSDRFSAERPKGSFSTLEIQRTEQGDSAMYLCASSSSGGPKEQYFGPGTRLTVT.

CDR3 sequence: CASIDRGQDTQYF. CDR3 nucleotides: TGTGCCAGCATCGACAGGGGACAAGATACGCAGTATTTT. The chain combines TRBV19 with TRBJ2-3; 8 positions agree with TRBD1. CDR3 length: 13 residues. Trimming removed 9 bases from V and 5 bases from J; junction bases left unmatched: 7. The germline CDR1 and CDR2 sequences are LNHDA and SQIVND (reference sequence).

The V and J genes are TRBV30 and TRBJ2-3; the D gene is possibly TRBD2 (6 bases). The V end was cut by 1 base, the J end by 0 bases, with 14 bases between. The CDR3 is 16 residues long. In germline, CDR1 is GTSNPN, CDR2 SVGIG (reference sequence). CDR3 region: CAWSEGRGPSTDTQYF. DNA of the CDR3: TGTGCCTGGAGTGAGGGGCGGGGCCCTAGCACAGATACGCAGTATTTT.

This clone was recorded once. Here the CDR3 DNA reads TGTGCCAGCAGGAAGAACAGTTACAATGAGCAGTTCTTC. It is translated as CASRKNSYNEQFF. The chain uses TRBV27 and TRBJ2-1, with D unclear. CDR3 length: 13 residues. Per the germline V gene, CDR1 is MNHEY and CDR2 is SMNVEV (reference sequence). V gave up 6 bases and J gave up 4 bases, with 10 bases separating them.

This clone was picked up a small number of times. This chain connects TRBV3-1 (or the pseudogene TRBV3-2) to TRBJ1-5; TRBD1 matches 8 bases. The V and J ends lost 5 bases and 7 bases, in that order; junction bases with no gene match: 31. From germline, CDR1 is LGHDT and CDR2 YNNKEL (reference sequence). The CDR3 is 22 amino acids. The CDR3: CASSYPRQSRQGPIWGGQPQHF. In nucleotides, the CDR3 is TGTGCCAGCAGCTATCCCCGACAATCGCGACAGGGGCCTATCTGGGGGGGCCAGCCCCAGCATTTT.

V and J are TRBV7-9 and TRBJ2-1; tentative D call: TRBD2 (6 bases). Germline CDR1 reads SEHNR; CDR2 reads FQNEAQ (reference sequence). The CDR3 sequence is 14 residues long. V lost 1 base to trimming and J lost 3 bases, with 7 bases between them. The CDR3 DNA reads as TGTGCCAGCAGCTTAGTGGGACTCTACAATGAGCAGTTCTTC. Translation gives CASSLVGLYNEQFF.

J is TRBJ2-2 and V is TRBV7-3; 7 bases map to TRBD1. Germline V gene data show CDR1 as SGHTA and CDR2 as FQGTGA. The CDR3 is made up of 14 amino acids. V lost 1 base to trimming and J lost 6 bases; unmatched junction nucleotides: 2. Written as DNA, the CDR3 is TGTGCCAGCAGCTTAAACAGGGGTGCCGGGGAGCTGTTTTTT. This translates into CASSLNRGAGELFF.

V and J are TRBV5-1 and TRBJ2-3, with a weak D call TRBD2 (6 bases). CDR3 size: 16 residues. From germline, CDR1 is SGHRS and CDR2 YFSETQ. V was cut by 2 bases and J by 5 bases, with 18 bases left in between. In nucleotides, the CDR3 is TGCGCCAGCAGCTTTCTGTGGGGGGAAGAGCGAGATACGCAGTATTTT. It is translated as CASSFLWGEERDTQYF.

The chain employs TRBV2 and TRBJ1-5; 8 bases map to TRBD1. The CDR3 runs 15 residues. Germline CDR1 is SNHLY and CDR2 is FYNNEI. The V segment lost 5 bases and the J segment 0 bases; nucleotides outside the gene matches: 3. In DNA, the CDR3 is TGTGCCAGCAGTTGGGACAGGAATAGCAATCAGCCCCAGCATTTT. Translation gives CASSWDRNSNQPQHF.

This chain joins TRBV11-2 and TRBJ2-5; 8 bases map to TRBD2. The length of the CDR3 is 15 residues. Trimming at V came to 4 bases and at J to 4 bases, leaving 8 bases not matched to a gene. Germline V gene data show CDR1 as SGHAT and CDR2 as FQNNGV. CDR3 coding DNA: TGTGCCAGCAGCTATGCGGGGGGTACTGGAGAGACCCAGTACTTC. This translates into CASSYAGGTGETQYF.

The CDR3 region is CATSVGAGNYNEQFF. The CDR3 DNA sequence: TGTGCCACCAGTGTGGGAGCGGGGAACTACAATGAGCAGTTCTTC. The chain combines TRBV24-1 with TRBJ2-1; 7 bases align to TRBD2. The CDR3 has 15 residues. Germline values: CDR1 KGHDR, CDR2 SFDVKD. Trimming removed 5 bases from V and 3 bases from J; junction bases left unmatched: 6.

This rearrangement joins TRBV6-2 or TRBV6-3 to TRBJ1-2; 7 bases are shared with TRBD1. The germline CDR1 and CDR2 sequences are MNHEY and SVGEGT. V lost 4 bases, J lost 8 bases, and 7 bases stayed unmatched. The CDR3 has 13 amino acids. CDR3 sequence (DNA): TGTGCCAGCAGTTTCACGACAGGGCTGGGCTACACCTTC. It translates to CASSFTTGLGYTF.

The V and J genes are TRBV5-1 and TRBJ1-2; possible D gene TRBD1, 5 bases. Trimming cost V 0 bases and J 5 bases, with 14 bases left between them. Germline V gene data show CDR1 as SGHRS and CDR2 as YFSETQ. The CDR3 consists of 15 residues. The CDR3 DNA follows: TGCGCCAGCAGCTTGGCACAGGCGCGGATTTATGGCTACACCTTC. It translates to CASSLAQARIYGYTF. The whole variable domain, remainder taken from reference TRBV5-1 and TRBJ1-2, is KAGVTQTPRYLIKTRGQQVTLSCSPISGHRSVSWYQQTPGQGLQFLFEYFSETQRNKGNFPGRFSGRQFSNSRSEMNVSTLELGDSALYLCASSLAQARIYGYTFGSGTRLTVV.

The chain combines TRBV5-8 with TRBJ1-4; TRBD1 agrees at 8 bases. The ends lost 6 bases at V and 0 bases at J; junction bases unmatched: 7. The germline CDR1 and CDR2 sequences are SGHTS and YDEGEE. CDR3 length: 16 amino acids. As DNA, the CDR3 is TGTGCCAGCAACCGACAGGGGATTTCAACTAATGAAAAACTGTTTTTT. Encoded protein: CASNRQGISTNEKLFF.

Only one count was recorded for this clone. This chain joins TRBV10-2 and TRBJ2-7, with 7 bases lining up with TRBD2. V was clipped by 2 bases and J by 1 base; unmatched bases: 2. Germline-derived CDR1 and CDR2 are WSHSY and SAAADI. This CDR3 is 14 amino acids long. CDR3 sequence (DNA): TGCGCCAGCAGTGAGAGGGAGGGATCCTACGAGCAGTACTTC. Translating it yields CASSEREGSYEQYF.

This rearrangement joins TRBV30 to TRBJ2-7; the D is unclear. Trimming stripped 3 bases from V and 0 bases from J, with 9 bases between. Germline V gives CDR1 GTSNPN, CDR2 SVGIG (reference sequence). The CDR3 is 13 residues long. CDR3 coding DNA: TGTGCCTGGAGGCCACCGAGCTCCTACGAGCAGTACTTC. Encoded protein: CAWRPPSSYEQYF. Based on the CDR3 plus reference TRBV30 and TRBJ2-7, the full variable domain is SQTIHQWPATLVQPVGSPLSLECTVEGTSNPNLYWYRQAAGRGLQLLFYSVGIGQISSEVPQNLSASRPQDRQFILSSKKLLLSDSGFYLCAWRPPSSYEQYFGPGTRLTVT.

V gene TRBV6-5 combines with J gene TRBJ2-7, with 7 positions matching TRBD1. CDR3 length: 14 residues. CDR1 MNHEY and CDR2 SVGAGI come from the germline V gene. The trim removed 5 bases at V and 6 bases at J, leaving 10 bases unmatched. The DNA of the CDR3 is TGTGCCAGCAGTACCTACAGGGGACGAGGCGAGCAGTACTTC. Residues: CASSTYRGRGEQYF.

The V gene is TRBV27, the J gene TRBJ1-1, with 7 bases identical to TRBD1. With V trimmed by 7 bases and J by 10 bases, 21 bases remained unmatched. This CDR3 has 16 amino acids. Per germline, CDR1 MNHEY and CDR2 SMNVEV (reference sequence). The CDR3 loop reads CASTPVKAQGMSGAFF. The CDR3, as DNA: TGTGCCAGCACCCCAGTTAAGGCACAGGGGATGTCTGGAGCTTTCTTT.